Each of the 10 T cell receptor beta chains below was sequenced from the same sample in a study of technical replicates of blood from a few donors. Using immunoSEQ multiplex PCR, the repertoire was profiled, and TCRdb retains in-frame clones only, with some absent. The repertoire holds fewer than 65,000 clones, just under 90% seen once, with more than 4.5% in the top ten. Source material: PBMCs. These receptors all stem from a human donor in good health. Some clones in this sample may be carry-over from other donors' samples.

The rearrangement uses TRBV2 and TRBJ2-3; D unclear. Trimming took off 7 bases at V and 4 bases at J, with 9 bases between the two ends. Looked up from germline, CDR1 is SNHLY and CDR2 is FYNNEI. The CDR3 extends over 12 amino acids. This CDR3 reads CASKPSSDTQYF. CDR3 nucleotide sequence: TGTGCCAGCAAGCCTTCATCAGATACGCAGTATTTT.

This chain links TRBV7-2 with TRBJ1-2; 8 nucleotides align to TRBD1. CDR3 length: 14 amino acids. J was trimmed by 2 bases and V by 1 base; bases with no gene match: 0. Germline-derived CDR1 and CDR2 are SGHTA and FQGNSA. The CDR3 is CASSLGQGNYGYTF. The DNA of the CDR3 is TGTGCCAGCAGCTTAGGACAGGGGAACTATGGCTACACCTTC.

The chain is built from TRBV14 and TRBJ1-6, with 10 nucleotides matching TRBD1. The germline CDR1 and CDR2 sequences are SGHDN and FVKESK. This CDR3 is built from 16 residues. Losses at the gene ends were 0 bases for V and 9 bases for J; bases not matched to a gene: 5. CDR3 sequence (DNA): TGTGCCAGCAGCCAAGACCGGGACAGGGGATTTTCACCCCTCCACTTT. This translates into CASSQDRDRGFSPLHF.

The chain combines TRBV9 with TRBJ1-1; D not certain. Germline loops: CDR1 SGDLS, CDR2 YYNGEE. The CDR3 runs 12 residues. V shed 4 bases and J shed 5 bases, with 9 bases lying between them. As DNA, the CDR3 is TGTGCCAGCAGCCCCATTGCGACTGAAGCTTTCTTT. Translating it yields CASSPIATEAFF. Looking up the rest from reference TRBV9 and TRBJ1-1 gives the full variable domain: DSGVTQTPKHLITATGQRVTLRCSPRSGDLSVYWYQQSLDQGLQFLIQYYNGEERAKGNILERFSAQQFPDLHSELNLSSLELGDSALYFCASSPIATEAFFGQGTRLTVV.

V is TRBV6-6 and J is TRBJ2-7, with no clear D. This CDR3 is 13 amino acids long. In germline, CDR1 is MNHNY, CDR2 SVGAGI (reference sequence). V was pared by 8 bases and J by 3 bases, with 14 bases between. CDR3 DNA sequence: TGTGCCAGCCTAAGAAGTTCCAACTACGAGCAGTACTTC. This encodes CASLRSSNYEQYF.

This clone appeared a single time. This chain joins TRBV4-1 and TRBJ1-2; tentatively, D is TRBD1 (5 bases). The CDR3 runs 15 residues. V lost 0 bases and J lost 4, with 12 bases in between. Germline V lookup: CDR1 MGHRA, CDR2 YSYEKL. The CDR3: CASSQDAGEAYGYTF. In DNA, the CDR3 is TGCGCCAGCAGCCAAGATGCGGGGGAGGCCTATGGCTACACCTTC.

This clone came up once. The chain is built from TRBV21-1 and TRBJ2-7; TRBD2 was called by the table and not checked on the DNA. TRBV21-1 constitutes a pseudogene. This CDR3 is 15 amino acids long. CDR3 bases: TGTGCCAGCAGCTCCGGGAGTAGCGGGAGTCGAGAGCAGTACTTC. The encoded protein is CASSSGSSGSREQYF.

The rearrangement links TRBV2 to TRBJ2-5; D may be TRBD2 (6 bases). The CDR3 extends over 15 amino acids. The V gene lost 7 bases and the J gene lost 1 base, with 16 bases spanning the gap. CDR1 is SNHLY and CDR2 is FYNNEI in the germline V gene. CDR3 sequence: CASTIRGKGQETQYF. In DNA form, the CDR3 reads TGTGCCAGCACTATCCGCGGGAAGGGCCAAGAGACCCAGTACTTC.

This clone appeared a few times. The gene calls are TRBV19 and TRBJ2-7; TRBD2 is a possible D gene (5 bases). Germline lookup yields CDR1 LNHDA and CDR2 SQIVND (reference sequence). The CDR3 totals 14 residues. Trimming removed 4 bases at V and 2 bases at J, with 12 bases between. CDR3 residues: CASSRRTDTYEQYF. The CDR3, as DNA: TGTGCCAGTAGTAGGAGGACCGATACCTACGAGCAGTACTTC.

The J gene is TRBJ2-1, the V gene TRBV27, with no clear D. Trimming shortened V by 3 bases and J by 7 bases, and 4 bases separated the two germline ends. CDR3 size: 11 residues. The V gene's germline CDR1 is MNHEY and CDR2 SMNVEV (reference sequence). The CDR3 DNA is TGTGCCAGCAGTTTGCGGAATGAGCAGTTCTTC. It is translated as CASSLRNEQFF.